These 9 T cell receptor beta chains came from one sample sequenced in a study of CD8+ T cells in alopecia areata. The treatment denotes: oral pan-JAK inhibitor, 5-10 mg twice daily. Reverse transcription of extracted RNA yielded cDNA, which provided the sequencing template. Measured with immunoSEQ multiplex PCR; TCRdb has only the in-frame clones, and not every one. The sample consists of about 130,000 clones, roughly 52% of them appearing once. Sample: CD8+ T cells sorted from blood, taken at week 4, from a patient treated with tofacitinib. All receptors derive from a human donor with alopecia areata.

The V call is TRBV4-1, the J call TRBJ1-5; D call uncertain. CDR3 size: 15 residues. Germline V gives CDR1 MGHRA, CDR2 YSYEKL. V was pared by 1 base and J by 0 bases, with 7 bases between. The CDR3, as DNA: TGCGCCAGCAGCCAAGGTACATATAGCAATCAGCCCCAGCATTTT. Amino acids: CASSQGTYSNQPQHF.

The CDR3: CASSPPVATNEKLFF. The CDR3 nucleotides read TGTGCCAGCAGCCCTCCGGTTGCAACTAATGAAAAACTGTTTTTT. The chain uses TRBV7-9 and TRBJ1-4; D remains ambiguous. Deletions cut 5 bases from V and 0 bases from J, with 10 bases between. The CDR3 loop spans 15 amino acids. Germline V gene data show CDR1 as SEHNR and CDR2 as FQNEAQ (reference sequence).

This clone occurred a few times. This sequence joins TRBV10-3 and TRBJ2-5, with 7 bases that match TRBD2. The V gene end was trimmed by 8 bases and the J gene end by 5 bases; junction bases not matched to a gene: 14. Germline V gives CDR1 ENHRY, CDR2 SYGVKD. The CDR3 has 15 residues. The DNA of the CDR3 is TGTGCCATCGGAAGCGGCAGGGAGACTAGCGAGACCCAGTACTTC. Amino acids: CAIGSGRETSETQYF.

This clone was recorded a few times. As DNA, the CDR3 is TGCGCCAGCAGCCCGATTCTGAGTGCCAAAAACATTCAGTACTTC. Translated: CASSPILSAKNIQYF. The chain employs TRBV4-3 and TRBJ2-4; D ambiguous. The CDR3 is 15 amino acids. Trimming left V 4 bases short and J 1 base short, with 11 bases between. Germline V lookup: CDR1 LGHNA, CDR2 YSLEER.

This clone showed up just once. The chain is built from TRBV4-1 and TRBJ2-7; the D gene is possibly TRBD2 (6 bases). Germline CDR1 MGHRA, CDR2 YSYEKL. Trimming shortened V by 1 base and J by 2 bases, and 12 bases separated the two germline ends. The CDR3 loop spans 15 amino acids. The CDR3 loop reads CASSQGAWGAYEQYF. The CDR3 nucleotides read TGCGCCAGCAGCCAAGGGGCGTGGGGGGCCTACGAGCAGTACTTC.

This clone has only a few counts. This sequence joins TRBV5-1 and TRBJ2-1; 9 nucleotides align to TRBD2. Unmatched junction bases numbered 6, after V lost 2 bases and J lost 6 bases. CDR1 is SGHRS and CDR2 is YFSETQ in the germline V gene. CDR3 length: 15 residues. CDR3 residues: CASSFERGAFNEQFF. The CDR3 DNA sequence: TGCGCCAGCAGCTTTGAGCGGGGGGCATTCAATGAGCAGTTCTTC.

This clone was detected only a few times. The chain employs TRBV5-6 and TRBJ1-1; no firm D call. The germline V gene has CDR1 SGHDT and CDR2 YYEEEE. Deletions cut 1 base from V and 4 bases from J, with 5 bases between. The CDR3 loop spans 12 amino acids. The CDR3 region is CASSLSPTEAFF. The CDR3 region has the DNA TGTGCCAGCAGCTTGTCCCCCACTGAAGCTTTCTTT.

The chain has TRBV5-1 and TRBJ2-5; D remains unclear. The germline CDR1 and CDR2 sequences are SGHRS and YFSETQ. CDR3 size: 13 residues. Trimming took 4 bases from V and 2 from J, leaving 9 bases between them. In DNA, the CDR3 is TGCGCCAGCAGCCCCTGGATTCAAGAGACCCAGTACTTC. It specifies CASSPWIQETQYF.

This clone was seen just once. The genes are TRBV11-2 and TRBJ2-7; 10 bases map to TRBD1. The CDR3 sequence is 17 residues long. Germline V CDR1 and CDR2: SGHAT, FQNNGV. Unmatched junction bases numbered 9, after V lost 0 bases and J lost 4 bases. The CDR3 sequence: CASSLERQGAPPYEQYF. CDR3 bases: TGTGCCAGCAGCTTAGAAAGACAGGGGGCTCCACCATACGAGCAGTACTTC.